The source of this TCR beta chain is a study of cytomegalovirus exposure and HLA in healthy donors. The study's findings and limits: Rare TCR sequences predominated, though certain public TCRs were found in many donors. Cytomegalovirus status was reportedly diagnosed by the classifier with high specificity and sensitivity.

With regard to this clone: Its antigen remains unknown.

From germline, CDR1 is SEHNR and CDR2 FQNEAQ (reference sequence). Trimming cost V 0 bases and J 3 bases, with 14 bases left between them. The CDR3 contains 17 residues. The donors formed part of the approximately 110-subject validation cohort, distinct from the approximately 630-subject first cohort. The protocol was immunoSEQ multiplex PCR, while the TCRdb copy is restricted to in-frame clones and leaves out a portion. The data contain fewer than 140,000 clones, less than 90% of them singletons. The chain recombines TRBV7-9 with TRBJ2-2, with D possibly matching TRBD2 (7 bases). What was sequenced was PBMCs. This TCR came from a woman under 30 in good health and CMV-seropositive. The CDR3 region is CASSLAGGAFYTGELFF. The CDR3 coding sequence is TGTGCCAGCAGCTTAGCGGGGGGGGCGTTCTACACCGGGGAGCTGTTTTTT.